Listed below are T cell receptor beta chains from one sample, sequenced in a study of shared clonotypes between healthy human individuals. Clones were read by immunoSEQ multiplex PCR, and TCRdb kept only the in-frame ones, dropping some. The sample includes 2 million to 2.5 million clones, approximately 93% of them seen just once. Source material: naive CD4+ T cells from PBMCs. These receptor sequences come from a young man in good health. Some clones in this sample may be carry-over from other donors' samples. Each CDR3 is given with its conserved first and last residue. D genes are given only for firm matches. Expanded clones get a size class; other rows say once, few or many, or leave the size out.

clone_size: NA; v_call: TRBV7-2; j_call: TRBJ2-7; d_call: NA; cdr3_nt: TGTGCCAGCAGCTTAGGGCCAGGGGTTGCCTACGAGCAGTACTTC; cdr3_aa: CASSLGPGVAYEQYF
clone_size: NA; v_call: TRBV5-6; j_call: TRBJ2-5; d_call: NA; cdr3_nt: TGTGCCAGCAGCTCGGATGGGAGGAGGGGAGAGACCCAGTACTTC; cdr3_aa: CASSSDGRRGETQYF
clone_size: NA; v_call: TRBV28; j_call: TRBJ2-7; d_call: NA; cdr3_nt: TGTGCCAGCAGTTTATGGAGGGACACGTCCTACGAGCAGTACTTC; cdr3_aa: CASSLWRDTSYEQYF
clone_size: NA; v_call: TRBV6-1; j_call: TRBJ1-5; d_call: NA; cdr3_nt: TGTGCCAGCAGATTTATGAATCAGCCCCAGCATTTT; cdr3_aa: CASRFMNQPQHF
clone_size: few; v_call: TRBV7-9; j_call: TRBJ1-5; d_call: NA; cdr3_nt: TGTGCCAGCACCCCAGGGCAGAGCAATCAGCCCCAGCATTTT; cdr3_aa: CASTPGQSNQPQHF
clone_size: NA; v_call: TRBV29-1; j_call: TRBJ1-2; d_call: NA; cdr3_nt: TGCAGCGTCACCCGGGTCCTGACGGATGGCTACACCTTC; cdr3_aa: CSVTRVLTDGYTF
clone_size: NA; v_call: TRBV4-2; j_call: TRBJ2-3; d_call: TRBD1; cdr3_nt: TGTGCCAGCAGCCAAGGGTACAGGGGAACAGATACGCAGTATTTT; cdr3_aa: CASSQGYRGTDTQYF
clone_size: few; v_call: TRBV7-2; j_call: TRBJ2-1; d_call: NA; cdr3_nt: TGTGCCAGCAGCTCCCAGACCGGCAATGAGCAGTTCTTC; cdr3_aa: CASSSQTGNEQFF
clone_size: NA; v_call: TRBV5-4; j_call: TRBJ2-7; d_call: NA; cdr3_nt: TGTGCCAGCAGCTTGGGAGGCGTCTACGAGCAGTACTTC; cdr3_aa: CASSLGGVYEQYF
clone_size: NA; v_call: TRBV4-1; j_call: TRBJ1-5; d_call: NA; cdr3_nt: TGCGCCAGCAGCCAGGGAGTCAATCAGCCCCAGCATTTT; cdr3_aa: CASSQGVNQPQHF
clone_size: once; v_call: TRBV6-6; j_call: TRBJ2-1; d_call: NA; cdr3_nt: TGTGCCAGCAGTTACGTGGACGGCTCCTACAATGAGCAGTTCTTC; cdr3_aa: CASSYVDGSYNEQFF
clone_size: NA; v_call: TRBV5-6; j_call: TRBJ2-1; d_call: NA; cdr3_nt: TGTGCCAGCAGCCATACAAGAGAGCAGTTCTTC; cdr3_aa: CASSHTREQFF
clone_size: few; v_call: TRBV6-5; j_call: TRBJ1-5; d_call: NA; cdr3_nt: TGTGCCAGCAGTCAGACCCAGGCTAGCAATCAGCCCCAGCATTTT; cdr3_aa: CASSQTQASNQPQHF
clone_size: NA; v_call: TRBV7-6; j_call: TRBJ2-1; d_call: NA; cdr3_nt: TGTGCCAGCAGCTTGCTGAGTACTCCCTACAATGAGCAGTTCTTC; cdr3_aa: CASSLLSTPYNEQFF
clone_size: NA; v_call: TRBV11-3; j_call: TRBJ2-2; d_call: NA; cdr3_nt: TGTGCCAGCAGCTTAGATTCAGTCGCCGGGGAGCTGTTTTTT; cdr3_aa: CASSLDSVAGELFF
clone_size: NA; v_call: TRBV20-1; j_call: TRBJ1-2; d_call: NA; cdr3_nt: TGCAGTGCGGGAGATAACTATGGCTACACCTTC; cdr3_aa: CSAGDNYGYTF
clone_size: NA; v_call: TRBV19; j_call: TRBJ1-5; d_call: NA; cdr3_nt: TGTGCCAGTACAAAATCAACCACCAGCCAGCCCCAGCATTTT; cdr3_aa: CASTKSTTSQPQHF
clone_size: NA; v_call: TRBV19; j_call: TRBJ2-3; d_call: NA; cdr3_nt: TGTGCCAGTAGTCAATCCTCCGGGAGCACAGATACGCAGTATTTT; cdr3_aa: CASSQSSGSTDTQYF
clone_size: NA; v_call: TRBV5-1; j_call: TRBJ1-5; d_call: TRBD1; cdr3_nt: TGCGCCAGCAGCTTACGACAGGGCTTTAGCAATCAGCCCCAGCATTTT; cdr3_aa: CASSLRQGFSNQPQHF
clone_size: NA; v_call: TRBV2; j_call: TRBJ2-7; d_call: NA; cdr3_nt: TGTGCCAGTACCCCGGAGAGCGAGCAGTACTTC; cdr3_aa: CASTPESEQYF
clone_size: few; v_call: TRBV9; j_call: TRBJ1-4; d_call: NA; cdr3_nt: TGTGCCAGCAGCGTTTCACCCCAGGGACCAAATGAAAAACTGTTTTTT; cdr3_aa: CASSVSPQGPNEKLFF
clone_size: few; v_call: TRBV19; j_call: TRBJ1-2; d_call: NA; cdr3_nt: TGTGCCAGTAGTATGAGGGCTTCTAACTATGGCTACACCTTC; cdr3_aa: CASSMRASNYGYTF
clone_size: NA; v_call: TRBV7-9; j_call: TRBJ1-2; d_call: NA; cdr3_nt: TGTGCCAGCACCCCCGAGATACGCCTGGCGAGCTATGGCTACACCTTC; cdr3_aa: CASTPEIRLASYGYTF
clone_size: NA; v_call: TRBV7-7; j_call: TRBJ1-1; d_call: NA; cdr3_nt: TGTGCCAGCAGCCCCCAGCGAGCCAACACTGAAGCTTTCTTT; cdr3_aa: CASSPQRANTEAFF
clone_size: NA; v_call: TRBV9; j_call: TRBJ2-7; d_call: NA; cdr3_nt: TGTGCCAGCAGCGTTAGCGACAGTACCCGCTACGAGCAGTACTTC; cdr3_aa: CASSVSDSTRYEQYF
clone_size: NA; v_call: TRBV30; j_call: TRBJ1-5; d_call: NA; cdr3_nt: TGTGCCTGGAGTGTACAGCTGGGCAATCAGCCCCAGCATTTT; cdr3_aa: CAWSVQLGNQPQHF
clone_size: NA; v_call: TRBV18; j_call: TRBJ2-1; d_call: NA; cdr3_nt: TGTGCCAGCTCACCAAATCGTCCGGGACTCGCCCACAATGAGCAGTTCTTC; cdr3_aa: CASSPNRPGLAHNEQFF
clone_size: NA; v_call: TRBV10-2; j_call: TRBJ2-3; d_call: TRBD1; cdr3_nt: TGCGCCAGCATTGACCGGGACAGGAAATATACGCAGTATTTT; cdr3_aa: CASIDRDRKYTQYF
clone_size: few; v_call: TRBV7-3; j_call: TRBJ1-1; d_call: TRBD1; cdr3_nt: TGTGCCAGCAGCTTAGACAGGGTGGTGAACACTGAAGCTTTCTTT; cdr3_aa: CASSLDRVVNTEAFF
clone_size: NA; v_call: TRBV6-4; j_call: TRBJ2-5; d_call: NA; cdr3_nt: TGTGCCAGCAGTGACTCCCCCGGGGAGACCCAGTACTTC; cdr3_aa: CASSDSPGETQYF
clone_size: NA; v_call: TRBV7-6; j_call: TRBJ2-5; d_call: NA; cdr3_nt: TGTGCCAGCAGCTTAAGCGAGACCCAGTACTTC; cdr3_aa: CASSLSETQYF
clone_size: NA; v_call: TRBV5-5; j_call: TRBJ2-7; d_call: NA; cdr3_nt: TGTGCCAGCAGCTTGGAAGGGGGTTCCTCCTACGAGCAGTACTTC; cdr3_aa: CASSLEGGSSYEQYF
clone_size: NA; v_call: TRBV18; j_call: TRBJ1-3; d_call: NA; cdr3_nt: TGTGCCAGCTCGGAACTCGGGACCGCGAGCTCTGGAAACACCATATATTTT; cdr3_aa: CASSELGTASSGNTIYF
clone_size: NA; v_call: TRBV10-3; j_call: TRBJ2-5; d_call: NA; cdr3_nt: TGCGGCGCGGGGTACCAAGAGACCCAGTACTTC; cdr3_aa: CGAGYQETQYF
clone_size: once; v_call: TRBV9; j_call: TRBJ2-3; d_call: NA; cdr3_nt: TGTGCCAGCAGCTCCCGACACCTTTCCACAGATACGCAGTATTTT; cdr3_aa: CASSSRHLSTDTQYF
clone_size: NA; v_call: TRBV9; j_call: TRBJ2-1; d_call: TRBD2; cdr3_nt: TGTGCCAGTCGGGGGGGCGCGAGCTCCTACAATGAGCAGTTCTTC; cdr3_aa: CASRGGASSYNEQFF